In its sample, the clone carrying this T cell receptor (beta chain) was seen once. This sample stems from a study of blood T cell repertoires in COVID-19. About the study: Specimens from acute and convalescent COVID-19 originated in the United States, Italy and Spain. PBMCs, B-cell-depleted T cells, or T cells were the source of the cDNA or gDNA that made up the material.

There are 17 residues in the CDR3. V was pared by 5 bases and J by 0 bases, with 19 bases between. Germline loops: CDR1 SGHVS, CDR2 FNYEAQ. The authors' processing: By means of reference gene primer amplification, nucleated cell counts were estimated. The table came from immunoSEQ multiplex PCR; TCRdb's copy has only in-frame clones and leaves some out. The DNA gave D and trimming, while V, J and clone size come from that table. The sample includes approximately 90,000 clones, about 84% of them seen just once. The rearrangement links TRBV7-6 to TRBJ1-2; D unresolved. Sequenced input: peripheral blood. The sequence came from a man aged 55 to 70 with acute or convalescent COVID-19. This CDR3 reads CASSGSPEQITNYGYTF. CDR3 bases: TGTGCCAGCAGCGGATCGCCGGAACAGATTACTAACTATGGCTACACCTTC. Combining the CDR3 with reference TRBV7-6 and TRBJ1-2 gives the whole variable domain GAGVSQSPRYKVTKRGQDVALRCDPISGHVSLYWYRQALGQGPEFLTYFNYEAQQDKSGLPNDRFSAERPEGSISTLTIQRTEQRDSAMYRCASSGSPEQITNYGYTFGSGTRLTVV.